The 22 T cell receptor beta chains listed next were all sequenced from one sample in a study of blood T cell repertoires in COVID-19. Measured with immunoSEQ multiplex PCR; TCRdb has only the in-frame clones, and not every one. The data hold roughly 140,000 clones, with 80% to 90% observed a single time. What was sequenced was peripheral blood. Receptor source: a woman aged 60-70 years with COVID-19, enrolled during active disease.

The chain joins TRBV27 to TRBJ2-3, with no clear D. This CDR3 has 15 residues. Germline loops: CDR1 MNHEY, CDR2 SMNVEV (reference sequence). The V end was cut by 2 bases, the J end by 5 bases, with 14 bases between. The CDR3, as DNA: TGTGCCAGCAGTTTAAACTCCCCCTCGGGAGATACGCAGTATTTT. Protein sequence: CASSLNSPSGDTQYF.

The V call is TRBV2, the J call TRBJ2-6, with D possibly being TRBD1 (6 bases). The V end was cut by 2 bases, the J end by 2 bases, with 10 bases between. Looked up from germline, CDR1 is SNHLY and CDR2 is FYNNEI. The length of the CDR3 is 16 residues. The CDR3 region has the DNA TGTGCCAGCAGTGAAATACAGGGCGCTGGGGCCAACGTCCTGACTTTC. Its translation is CASSEIQGAGANVLTF.

The CDR3 coding sequence is TGTGCCAGCAGTGAACAGGCATATAATTCACCCCTCCACTTT. Its protein is CASSEQAYNSPLHF. This chain connects TRBV6-4 to TRBJ1-6; tentatively, D is TRBD1 (5 bases). V lost 3 bases to trimming and J lost 4 bases, with 7 bases between them. CDR1 and CDR2 from the germline V gene are MRHNA and SNTAGT. This CDR3 is built from 14 residues.

The gene calls are TRBV2 and TRBJ1-5; D may be TRBD1 (6 bases). Germline CDR1 is SNHLY and CDR2 is FYNNEI. The CDR3 contains 14 residues. V dropped 3 bases and J dropped 3 bases, with 9 bases sitting between them. DNA for the CDR3: TGTGCCAGCAGTGATTGGGACACCAATCAGCCCCAGCATTTT. It specifies CASSDWDTNQPQHF.

This sequence joins TRBV2 and TRBJ2-1; 13 positions agree with TRBD2. In germline, CDR1 is SNHLY, CDR2 FYNNEI. V lost 5 bases and J lost 9; bases outside the gene matches: 4. This CDR3 comprises 14 residues. The CDR3: CASSKGLAGLEQFF. In DNA, the CDR3 is TGTGCCAGCAGTAAGGGACTAGCGGGACTTGAGCAGTTCTTC.

This clone was observed a handful of times. This sequence joins TRBV7-2 and TRBJ2-1, with D possibly being TRBD2 (6 bases). The V end lost 1 base, the J end lost 7 bases, and 8 bases lay between the germline ends. CDR1 is SGHTA, CDR2 FQGNSA, per germline. The CDR3 spans 13 residues. CDR3 nucleotide sequence: TGTGCCAGCAGCTTAGAAGGACTAAATGAGCAGTTCTTC. As protein: CASSLEGLNEQFF.

In this sample, this clone turned up a few times. This rearrangement joins TRBV18 to TRBJ1-1, with 12 bases aligning to TRBD1. The CDR3 has 17 residues. Trimming removed 2 bases from V and 6 bases from J; junction bases left unmatched: 10. Per germline, CDR1 KGHSH and CDR2 LQKENI. The CDR3 nucleotides are TGTGCCAGCTCACCATCTCGGGCGGGACAGGGGGCCTCTGAAGCTTTCTTT. It codes for CASSPSRAGQGASEAFF.

The V gene is TRBV4-2, the J gene TRBJ1-1, with D unclear. V lost 3 bases and J lost 0, with 14 bases in between. This CDR3 contains 16 residues. Germline values: CDR1 LGHNA, CDR2 YNFKEQ. Written as DNA, the CDR3 is TGTGCCAGCAGCCAGGAACCAGCGGGTATGAACACTGAAGCTTTCTTT. Its protein is CASSQEPAGMNTEAFF.

V is TRBV6-5 and J is TRBJ1-1, with a weak D call TRBD1 (6 bases). CDR3 length: 14 amino acids. The V and J ends lost 6 bases and 0 bases respectively, with 11 bases between them. In germline, CDR1 is MNHEY, CDR2 SVGAGI. DNA of the CDR3: TGTGCCAGCAGCAAACAGGGCCTGAACACTGAAGCTTTCTTT. Translation gives CASSKQGLNTEAFF.

This rearrangement joins TRBV19 to TRBJ2-1, with 12 nucleotides matching TRBD2. From germline, CDR1 is LNHDA and CDR2 SQIVND (reference sequence). V lost 1 base and J lost 6; bases outside the gene matches: 1. The CDR3 contains 15 residues. The CDR3 is CASSIASGRANEQFF. The CDR3 DNA is TGTGCCAGTAGTATAGCTAGCGGGAGGGCCAATGAGCAGTTCTTC.

Here the CDR3 DNA reads TGTGCCAGCAGTGAGGGACCGGGACACCTAATGCCCCAGCATTTT. It specifies CASSEGPGHLMPQHF. The chain is built from TRBV6-1 and TRBJ1-5; TRBD1 might be the D (6 bases). Germline V gene sequence: CDR1 MNHNS, CDR2 SASEGT. Trimming left V 3 bases short and J 9 bases short, with 18 bases between. There are 15 residues in the CDR3.

The J gene is TRBJ2-3, the V gene TRBV10-3, with 13 positions matching TRBD2. Germline V lookup: CDR1 ENHRY, CDR2 SYGVKD. This CDR3 is built from 15 residues. V shed 0 bases, J shed 6 bases, and the junction held 0 bases outside the gene matches. CDR3 DNA: TGTGCCATCAGTGAGTCGACTAGCGGGGGGGATACGCAGTATTTT. This codes for CAISESTSGGDTQYF.

The chain combines TRBV29-1 with TRBJ2-3; no firm D call. The length of the CDR3 is 13 residues. Germline V lookup: CDR1 SQVTM, CDR2 ANQGSEA. Trimming took 1 base from V and 2 from J, leaving 7 bases between them. DNA of the CDR3: TGCAGCGTTGAAGTTCAGAACACAGATACGCAGTATTTT. The encoded protein is CSVEVQNTDTQYF.

This sequence joins TRBV18 and TRBJ2-7; 8 bases align to TRBD1. Trimming took 2 bases from V and 4 from J; bases not matched to a gene: 13. The CDR3 length is 17 residues. CDR1 KGHSH and CDR2 LQKENI come from the germline V gene. CDR3 in DNA: TGTGCCAGCTCACCATCCCCCGGGACAGGAGAAGGGTACGAGCAGTACTTC. It yields the protein CASSPSPGTGEGYEQYF.

The gene calls are TRBV5-1 and TRBJ1-2; no clear D. CDR1 is SGHRS, CDR2 YFSETQ, per germline. The germline V and J ends were trimmed by 5 bases and 0 bases, with 14 bases remaining between them. The CDR3 extends over 15 amino acids. This CDR3 is CASSQDGSSNYGYTF. The CDR3 nucleotides are TGCGCCAGCAGTCAAGACGGGTCGTCTAACTATGGCTACACCTTC.

This clone has a handful of counts. The V call is TRBV19, the J call TRBJ1-2; tentatively, D is TRBD1 (5 bases). This CDR3 comprises 13 residues. Germline V lookup: CDR1 LNHDA, CDR2 SQIVND (reference sequence). V shed 3 bases and J shed 4 bases, with 9 bases lying between them. CDR3 residues: CASSIRGGYGYTF. The CDR3 DNA follows: TGTGCCAGTAGTATTCGGGGGGGCTATGGCTACACCTTC.

This clone was picked up a small number of times. The chain couples TRBV7-9 to TRBJ1-2; perhaps TRBD1 as D (5 bases). The germline gives CDR1 SEHNR, CDR2 FQNEAQ (reference sequence). CDR3 length: 15 amino acids. The V end lost 1 base, the J end lost 6 bases, and 15 bases lay between the germline ends. CDR3 bases: TGTGCCAGCAGCTTAGGCATTTGGGGGGATGATGGCTACACCTTC. Translating gives CASSLGIWGDDGYTF.

This clone was seen only once. CDR3 coding DNA: TGTGCCAGCAGCTTAGGGTGGCTAGCGGGAGGTCCCCAAGAGACCCAGTACTTC. Translated: CASSLGWLAGGPQETQYF. The chain joins TRBV7-2 to TRBJ2-5; TRBD2 matches at 11 bases. This CDR3 contains 18 residues. Trimming removed 1 base from V and 1 base from J; junction bases left unmatched: 8. From germline, CDR1 is SGHTA and CDR2 FQGNSA.

This chain links TRBV24-1 with TRBJ1-4; the match to TRBD1 covers 10 bases. With 2 bases clipped from V and 7 bases from J, the junction kept 6 bases outside the gene matches. Germline V gives CDR1 KGHDR, CDR2 SFDVKD. The CDR3 consists of 16 residues. CDR3 sequence reads: CATSDSTGGGGEKLFF. The CDR3 DNA sequence: TGTGCCACCAGTGATTCGACAGGGGGCGGAGGTGAAAAACTGTTTTTT.

This rearrangement joins TRBV7-9 to TRBJ1-1; D uncertain. V lost 2 bases and J lost 1, with 5 bases in between. Germline V gene data show CDR1 as SEHNR and CDR2 as FQNEAQ (reference sequence). The CDR3 covers 13 residues. The CDR3 loop is CASSLWQNTEAFF. The CDR3 DNA follows: TGTGCCAGCAGCTTATGGCAGAACACTGAAGCTTTCTTT. Together with reference TRBV7-9 and TRBJ1-1, the CDR3 gives the full variable domain: DTGVSQNPRHKITKRGQNVTFRCDPISEHNRLYWYRQTLGQGPEFLTYFQNEAQLEKSRLLSDRFSAERPKGSFSTLEIQRTEQGDSAMYLCASSLWQNTEAFFGQGTRLTVV.

The chain combines TRBV2 with TRBJ1-6; 9 nucleotides agree with TRBD1. This CDR3 comprises 14 residues. Trimming at V came to 10 bases and at J to 6 bases, leaving 7 bases not matched to a gene. Germline V gene lookup returns CDR1 SNHLY and CDR2 FYNNEI. Here the CDR3 DNA reads TGTGCCACCAGCCCGGGACAGGGTAATTCACCCCTCCACTTT. As protein: CATSPGQGNSPLHF.

This chain uses TRBV11-2 with TRBJ1-4; 8 bases are shared with TRBD1. The CDR3 is 14 amino acids. Germline trimming cut 5 bases from V and 8 bases from J; bases unmatched to any gene: 7. In germline, CDR1 is SGHAT, CDR2 FQNNGV. The CDR3 bases are TGTGCCAGCAGCGTTGACAGGGGAAGCGAAAAACTGTTTTTT. It codes for CASSVDRGSEKLFF.